These T cell receptor beta chains were read from a single sample in a study of blood T cells in healthy people across ages. Using its own MiXCR run on the 5' RACE reads, TCRdb lists one record per CDR3 protein. The table lists 1.5 million to 2 million distinct CDR3 sequences, roughly 49% of them singletons. Specimen: blood. The receptors shown here come from a woman in her forties in good health. The CDR3 runs from the conserved cysteine through the conserved F or W. Each record gives: J gene, D gene, V gene, clone size, CDR3 protein, CDR3 DNA. A D gene is named only where the DNA matches it firmly. Not every row has a clone size; where given, it reads once, few, many or a size class.

>TRBJ2-3|-|TRBV7-2|-
CASSLDPRSAGSTDTQYF
TGTGCCAGCAGCTTAGACCCCCGATCGGCCGGAAGCACAGATACGCAGTATTTT
>TRBJ1-6|-|TRBV7-2|-
CASRITGSSYNSPLHF
TGTGCCAGCAGGATTACAGGGAGCTCCTATAATTCACCCCTCCACTTT
>TRBJ2-1|-|TRBV6-2/TRBV6-3|-
CASSYDSTYNEQFF
TGTGCCAGCAGTTACGACAGTACCTACAATGAGCAGTTCTTC
>TRBJ2-3|-|TRBV20-1|few
CSARDRGTYTDTQYF
TGCAGTGCTAGAGATCGGGGCACTTACACAGATACGCAGTATTTT
>TRBJ2-3|TRBD2|TRBV7-8|-
CASSLRLAGSSTDTQYF
TGTGCCAGCAGCTTAAGACTAGCGGGGAGTAGCACAGATACGCAGTATTTT
>TRBJ2-7|-|TRBV7-2|-
CASSLNRARSYEQYF
TGTGCCAGCAGCTTAAATCGGGCTAGATCCTACGAGCAGTACTTC
>TRBJ2-7|-|TRBV5-5|-
CASSLNPGIYEQYF
TGTGCCAGCAGCTTGAACCCCGGGATCTACGAGCAGTACTTC
>TRBJ2-7|TRBD2|TRBV4-2|few
CASSQDPLAGNSYEQYF
TGTGCCAGCAGCCAAGATCCTCTAGCGGGGAATTCCTACGAGCAGTACTTC
>TRBJ1-2|TRBD1|TRBV5-1|-
CASRSGTGGSETYGYTF
TGCGCCAGCAGGTCCGGGACAGGGGGCTCGGAAACCTATGGCTACACCTTC
>TRBJ2-5|-|TRBV6-6|-
CASSTRYGAQKETQYF
TGTGCCAGCAGTACTCGTTATGGGGCGCAGAAAGAGACCCAGTACTTC
>TRBJ2-1|-|TRBV20-1|-
CSARVYGGSSYNEQFF
TGCAGCGCTAGGGTATACGGGGGCAGCTCCTACAATGAGCAGTTCTTC
>TRBJ2-6|TRBD1|TRBV20-1|few
CSVPDRGRAGANVLTF
TGCAGTGTCCCGGACAGGGGGAGGGCTGGGGCCAACGTCCTGACTTTC
>TRBJ2-7|-|TRBV10-3|-
CAIKDTGFGSGEQYF
TGTGCCATCAAAGACACAGGGTTTGGTTCGGGCGAGCAGTACTTC
>TRBJ1-1|TRBD1|TRBV4-3|-
CASSQRGQGNEAFF
TGCGCCAGCAGCCAAAGAGGACAGGGTAATGAAGCTTTCTTT
>TRBJ2-1|-|TRBV2|-
CASTQAGYNEQFF
TGTGCCAGCACGCAAGCGGGTTACAATGAGCAGTTCTTC
>TRBJ2-3|TRBD2|TRBV12-3/TRBV12-4|-
CASTSGRGRGDTQYF
TGTGCCAGCACCTCGGGACGGGGGAGGGGTGATACGCAGTATTTT
>TRBJ2-7|-|TRBV20-1|few
CSAQGLGNYEQYF
TGCAGTGCGCAGGGACTCGGTAACTACGAGCAGTACTTC
>TRBJ2-7|-|TRBV20-1|many
CSARVVGEQYF
TGCAGTGCTAGAGTAGTAGGTGAGCAGTACTTC
>TRBJ2-3|TRBD1|TRBV7-2|-
CASSHSGGAGTDTQYF
TGTGCCAGCAGTCACTCAGGGGGCGCGGGCACAGATACGCAGTATTTT
>TRBJ2-7|-|TRBV27|few
CASHGGSYEQYF
TGTGCCAGCCATGGGGGGTCCTACGAGCAGTACTTC
>TRBJ2-5|-|TRBV5-1|-
CASRRTTGKLENEQYF
TGCGCCAGCAGACGTACCACAGGGAAACTCGAGAATGAGCAGTACTTC
>TRBJ2-3|-|TRBV15|-
CATSRVGRPDTQYF
TGTGCCACCAGCAGAGTGGGTAGACCAGATACGCAGTATTTT
>TRBJ2-7|-|TRBV12-3/TRBV12-4|-
CASSPVDRSYEQYF
TGTGCCAGCAGCCCCGTTGACAGGTCCTACGAGCAGTACTTC
>TRBJ2-7|-|TRBV7-8|-
CASSLFTGGPYEQYF
TGTGCCAGCAGCTTATTCACTGGGGGCCCTTACGAGCAGTACTTC
>TRBJ2-5|TRBD1|TRBV5-1|-
CASSSATGAETQYF
TGCGCCAGCAGCTCCGCGACAGGGGCAGAGACCCAGTACTTC
>TRBJ1-4|-|TRBV6-5|-
CASSYSRDATNEKLFF
TGTGCCAGCAGTTACTCGCGAGATGCAACTAATGAAAAACTGTTTTTT
>TRBJ2-5|TRBD2|TRBV20-1|-
CSARDPREGGETQYF
TGCAGTGCTAGAGATCCCCGGGAGGGAGGGGAGACCCAGTACTTC
>TRBJ1-1|-|TRBV25-1|-
CASSDPTDNKNTEAFF
TGTGCCAGCAGTGACCCCACAGATAATAAGAACACTGAAGCTTTCTTT
>TRBJ2-3|-|TRBV20-1|-
CSATLPGDVTDTQYF
TGCAGTGCTACCCTTCCAGGGGACGTCACAGATACGCAGTATTTT
>TRBJ2-7|TRBD1|TRBV20-1|-
CSGDRGGHEQYF
TGCAGTGGAGACAGGGGAGGCCACGAGCAGTACTTC
>TRBJ2-4|-|TRBV27|-
CASSTSEGAKNIQYF
TGTGCCAGCAGTACCTCCGAAGGGGCCAAAAACATTCAGTACTTC
>TRBJ2-3|-|TRBV9|-
CASSVAHLASREGDTQYF
TGTGCCAGCAGCGTAGCCCACCTCGCTAGCAGAGAAGGAGATACGCAGTATTTT
>TRBJ2-7|TRBD2|TRBV2|-
CASSPLALEQYF
TGTGCCAGCAGTCCACTAGCGCTCGAGCAGTACTTC
>TRBJ1-6|-|TRBV5-6|-
CASSRGAGRRNSPLHF
TGTGCCAGCAGCAGAGGAGCGGGACGTAGAAATTCACCCCTCCACTTT
>TRBJ2-7|-|TRBV6-2/TRBV6-3|few
CASSYLRDLDEQYF
TGTGCCAGCAGTTACCTTCGGGACCTGGACGAGCAGTACTTC
>TRBJ2-1|TRBD2|TRBV5-1|few
CASSLAPSGGTNEQFF
TGCGCCAGCAGCTTGGCTCCTAGCGGGGGGACCAATGAGCAGTTCTTC